This entry is about one T cell receptor beta chain. This specimen comes from a study of blood T cell repertoires in COVID-19. As for the study in general: PBMCs, B-cell-depleted T cells, or T cells provided the cDNA or gDNA that made up the material.

Participants, about 18 to 100 years old, spanned fewer than 25 US areas. The CDR3 length is 17 residues. Looked up from germline, CDR1 is KGHSH and CDR2 is LQKENI. V lost 0 bases to trimming and J lost 2 bases; unmatched junction nucleotides: 9. Clones were sequenced by immunoSEQ multiplex PCR, and TCRdb holds only the in-frame ones, with some missing. The data show fewer than 350,000 clones, 85% seen once. V usage is TRBV18 and J usage is TRBJ1-2; 7 bases match TRBD1. The sequence was obtained from a woman in her forties or fifties who had recovered from COVID-19. Sequencing was carried out using PBMCs or T cells enriched from blood (not recorded which). CDR3 nucleotide sequence: TGTGCCAGCTCACCACCCTTTGGGCAGGGGGTCAACTATGGCTACACCTTC. The encoded protein is CASSPPFGQGVNYGYTF.